Detailed here is one T cell receptor beta chain. TCRdb's table, derived via immunoSEQ multiplex PCR, lists solely in-frame clones and lacks some. The data contain 200,000 to 300,000 clones, about 82% of them seen just once; the ten biggest clones take up approximately 6%. This sample was included in a study of blood T cell repertoires in COVID-19. Per germline, CDR1 SNHLY and CDR2 FYNNEI. There are 14 residues in the CDR3. Trimming took 5 bases from V and 10 from J, leaving 20 bases between them. The sequence came from a woman older than 75 with COVID-19, enrolled during active disease. The sequenced sample was peripheral blood. J is TRBJ1-1 and V is TRBV2, with D possibly being TRBD1 (6 bases). CDR3 in DNA: TGTGCCAGCAGTCTATGGACAGCCACCCGGGGAGCTTTCTTT. Translating gives CASSLWTATRGAFF. Full variable domain (outside the CDR3, taken from reference TRBV2 and TRBJ1-1): EPEVTQTPSHQVTQMGQEVILRCVPISNHLYFYWYRQILGQKVEFLVSFYNNEISEKSEIFDDQFSVERPDGSNFTLKIRSTKLEDSAMYFCASSLWTATRGAFFGQGTRLTVV.